The 9 T cell receptor beta chains below come from one sample, sequenced in a study of human T cells and chemical hapten exposure. As for time point: pre-sensitization, week 0. Documented treatment: therapeutic diphenylcyclopropenone sensitization with weekly scalp DPC. TCRdb recomputed calls from the RACE reads with MiXCR, one row per CDR3 protein. The sample includes some 330,000 distinct CDR3 sequences, approximately 5% of them seen just once. The material was whole blood, obtained in connection with sensitization to the hapten diphenylcyclopropenone (DPC). Receptors were obtained from a woman under 30 with alopecia areata. Some clones in this sample may be carry-over from other donors' samples.

This clonotype came up many times. The genes are TRBV7-9 and TRBJ2-3; the D gene is possibly TRBD1 (5 bases). This CDR3 region has 15 residues. CDR1 is SEHNR and CDR2 is FQNEAQ in the germline V gene (reference sequence). Trimming removed 2 bases from V and 3 bases from J, with 12 bases in between. The CDR3 DNA is TGTGCCAGCAGCTTAAAGGGGTCGAAAACAGATACGCAGTATTTT. Protein product: CASSLKGSKTDTQYF.

The sample holds a few counts of this clonotype. V and J are TRBV4-1 and TRBJ1-6; TRBD1 is a possible D gene (5 bases). V was cut by 1 base and J by 7 bases, with 20 bases left in between. Germline CDR1 reads MGHRA; CDR2 reads YSYEKL. The CDR3 is made up of 18 amino acids. The CDR3 loop reads CASSQGRGTGLRNSPLHF. The CDR3 DNA follows: TGCGCCAGCAGCCAAGGTCGGGGGACCGGCCTGAGGAATTCACCCCTCCACTTT.

This clonotype has a handful of counts. The chain combines TRBV7-2 with TRBJ2-3; the match to TRBD1 covers 7 bases. With 4 bases clipped from V and 1 base from J, the junction kept 8 bases outside the gene matches. CDR1 and CDR2 (germline): SGHTA, FQGNSA. The CDR3 is made up of 16 amino acids. CDR3 sequence: CASSSHAGTGTDTQYF. In nucleotides, the CDR3 is TGTGCCAGCAGCTCTCACGCCGGGACAGGCACAGATACGCAGTATTTT. Full variable domain (remainder filled in from reference TRBV7-2 and TRBJ2-3): GAGVSQSPSNKVTEKGKDVELRCDPISGHTALYWYRQSLGQGLEFLIYFQGNSAPDKSGLPSDRFSAERTGGSVSTLTIQRTQQEDSAVYLCASSSHAGTGTDTQYFGPGTRLTVL.

This clonotype has ten or more counts. The rearrangement links TRBV5-3 to TRBJ1-2; D is undetermined. TRBV5-3 is an ORF for which the function is uncertain. V was clipped by 4 bases and J by 2 bases, with 12 bases between them. The CDR3 is 14 amino acids. The DNA of the CDR3 is TGTGCCAGAAGCCACAAACTCCCAAACTATGGCTACACCTTC. Amino acids: CARSHKLPNYGYTF.

With regard to this clonotype: One junction end does not reproduce the germline sequence, and a read error may be involved. The chain is built from TRBV4-1 and TRBJ2-5; no clear D. In germline, CDR1 is MGHRA, CDR2 YSYEKL. The CDR3 loop spans 17 amino acids. CDR3 coding DNA: TGCGCCAGCAGCCAAGATATTCGTCGAACGAAAGAAGAGCCCCAGTACTTC. Its protein is CASSQDIRRTKEEPQYF.

This clonotype was found many times. The rearrangement links TRBV12-5 to TRBJ2-7; 7 nucleotides match TRBD1. CDR3 length: 13 amino acids. CDR1 and CDR2 from the germline V gene are LGHNT and FRNRAP. V shed 6 bases, J shed 2 bases, and the junction held 4 bases outside the gene matches. The CDR3 loop reads CASGGDSPYEQYF. As DNA, the CDR3 is TGTGCTAGTGGGGGGGACAGCCCCTACGAGCAGTACTTC. Drawing the rest from reference TRBV12-5 and TRBJ2-7, the complete variable domain is DARVTQTPRHKVTEMGQEVTMRCQPILGHNTVFWYRQTMMQGLELLAYFRNRAPLDDSGMPKDRFSAEMPDATLATLKIQPSEPRDSAVYFCASGGDSPYEQYFGPGTRLTVT.

This clonotype has ten or more counts. The V and J genes are TRBV12-3 or TRBV12-4 and TRBJ2-3, with D possibly TRBD1 on 5 matching bases. Trimming stripped 2 bases from V and 4 bases from J, with 16 bases between. The CDR3 length is 16 residues. CDR3 nucleotides: TGTGCCAGCAGTTTATTAGTGACAGCAAATCCAGATACGCAGTATTTT. Protein sequence: CASSLLVTANPDTQYF.

This clonotype was recorded a few times. This chain joins TRBV2 and TRBJ1-1; TRBD1 matches 7 bases. Per the germline V gene, CDR1 is SNHLY and CDR2 is FYNNEI. The CDR3 loop spans 14 amino acids. Germline trimming cut 7 bases from V and 8 bases from J; bases unmatched to any gene: 13. CDR3 DNA: TGTGCCAGCAAGCAGCGAGGGGACAGTAACGAAGCTTTCTTT. As protein: CASKQRGDSNEAFF.

This clonotype was counted only a few times. V and J are TRBV3-1 and TRBJ2-6; the D gene is possibly TRBD2 (5 bases). CDR1 and CDR2 (germline): LGHDT, YNNKEL (reference sequence). Trimming took off 5 bases at V and 0 bases at J, with 11 bases between the two ends. CDR3 length: 16 amino acids. This CDR3 is CASSLERISGANVLTF. Here the CDR3 DNA reads TGTGCCAGCAGCTTAGAGCGGATCTCTGGGGCCAACGTCCTGACTTTC.